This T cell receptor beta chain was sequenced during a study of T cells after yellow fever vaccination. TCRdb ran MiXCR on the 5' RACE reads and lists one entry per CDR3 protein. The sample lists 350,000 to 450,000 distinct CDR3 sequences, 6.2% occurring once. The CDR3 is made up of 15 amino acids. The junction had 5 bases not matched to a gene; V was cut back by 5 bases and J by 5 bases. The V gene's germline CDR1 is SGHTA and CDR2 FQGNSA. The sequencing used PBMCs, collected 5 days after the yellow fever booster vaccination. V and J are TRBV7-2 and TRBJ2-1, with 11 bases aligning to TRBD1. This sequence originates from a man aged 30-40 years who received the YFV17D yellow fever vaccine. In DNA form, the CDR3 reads TGTGCCAGCAGCCGCCGGACAGGGGGCAACAATGAGCAGTTCTTC. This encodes CASSRRTGGNNEQFF.